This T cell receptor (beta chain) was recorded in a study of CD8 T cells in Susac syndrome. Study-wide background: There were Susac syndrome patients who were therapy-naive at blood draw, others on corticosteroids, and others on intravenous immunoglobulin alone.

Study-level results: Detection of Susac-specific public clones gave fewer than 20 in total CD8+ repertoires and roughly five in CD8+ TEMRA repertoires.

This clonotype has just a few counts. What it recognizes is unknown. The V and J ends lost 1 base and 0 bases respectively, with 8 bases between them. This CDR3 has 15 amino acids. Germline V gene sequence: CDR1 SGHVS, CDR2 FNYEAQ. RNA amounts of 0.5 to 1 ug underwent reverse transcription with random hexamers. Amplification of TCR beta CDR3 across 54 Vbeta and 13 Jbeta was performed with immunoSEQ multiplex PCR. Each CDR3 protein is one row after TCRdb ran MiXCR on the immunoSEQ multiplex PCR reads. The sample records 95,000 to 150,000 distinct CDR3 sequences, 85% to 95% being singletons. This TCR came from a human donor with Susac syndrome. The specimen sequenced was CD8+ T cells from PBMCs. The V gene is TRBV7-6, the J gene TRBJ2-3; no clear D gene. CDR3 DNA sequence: TGTGCCAGCAGCTTAGGGTCCCTCAGCACAGATACGCAGTATTTT. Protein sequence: CASSLGSLSTDTQYF.